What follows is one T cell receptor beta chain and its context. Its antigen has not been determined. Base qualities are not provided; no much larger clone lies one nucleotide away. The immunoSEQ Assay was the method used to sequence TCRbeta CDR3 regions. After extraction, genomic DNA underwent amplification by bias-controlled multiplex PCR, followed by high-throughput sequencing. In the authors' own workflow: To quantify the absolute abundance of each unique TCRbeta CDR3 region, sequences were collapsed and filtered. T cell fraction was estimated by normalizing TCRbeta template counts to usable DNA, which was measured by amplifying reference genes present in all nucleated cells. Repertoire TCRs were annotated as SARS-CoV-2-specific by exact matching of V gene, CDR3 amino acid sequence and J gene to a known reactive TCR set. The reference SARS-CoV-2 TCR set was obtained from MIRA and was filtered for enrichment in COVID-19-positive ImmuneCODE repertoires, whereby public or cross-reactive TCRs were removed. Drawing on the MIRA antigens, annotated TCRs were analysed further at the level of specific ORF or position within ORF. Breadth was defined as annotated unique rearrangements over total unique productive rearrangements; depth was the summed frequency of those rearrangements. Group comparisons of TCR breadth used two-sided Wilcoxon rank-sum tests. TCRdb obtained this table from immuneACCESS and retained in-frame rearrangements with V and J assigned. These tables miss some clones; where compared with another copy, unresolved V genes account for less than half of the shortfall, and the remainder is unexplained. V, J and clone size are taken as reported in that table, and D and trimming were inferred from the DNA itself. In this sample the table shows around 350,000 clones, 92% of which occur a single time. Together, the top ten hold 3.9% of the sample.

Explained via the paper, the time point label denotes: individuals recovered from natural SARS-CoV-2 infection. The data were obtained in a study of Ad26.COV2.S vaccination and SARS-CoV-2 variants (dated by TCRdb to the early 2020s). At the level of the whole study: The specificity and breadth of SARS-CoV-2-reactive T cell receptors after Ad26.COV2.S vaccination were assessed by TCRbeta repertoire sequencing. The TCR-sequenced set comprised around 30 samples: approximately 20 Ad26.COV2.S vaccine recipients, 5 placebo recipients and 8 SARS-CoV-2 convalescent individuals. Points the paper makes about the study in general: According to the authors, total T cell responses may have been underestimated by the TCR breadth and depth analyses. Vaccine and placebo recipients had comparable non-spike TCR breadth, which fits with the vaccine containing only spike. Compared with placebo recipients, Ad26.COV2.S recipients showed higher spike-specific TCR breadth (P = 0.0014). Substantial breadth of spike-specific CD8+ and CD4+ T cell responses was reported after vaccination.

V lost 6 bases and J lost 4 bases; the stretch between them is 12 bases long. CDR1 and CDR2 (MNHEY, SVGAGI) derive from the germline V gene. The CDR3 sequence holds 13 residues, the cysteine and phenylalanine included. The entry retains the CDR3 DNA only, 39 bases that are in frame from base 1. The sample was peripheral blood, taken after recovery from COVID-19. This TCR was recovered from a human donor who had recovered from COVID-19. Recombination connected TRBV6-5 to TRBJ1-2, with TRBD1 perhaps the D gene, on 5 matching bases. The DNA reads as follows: TGTGCCAGCAGACCAGGGTCGTCCTATGGCTACACCTTC. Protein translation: CASRPGSSYGYTF.